Each of the 28 T cell receptor beta chains below was sequenced from the same sample in a study of memory CD4+ T cells and cytomegalovirus serostatus. The sort gate was single viable CD3+CD4+CD8-CD45RO+ cells for memory CD4+ T cells. Profiling relied on immunoSEQ multiplex PCR, and the TCRdb table lists in-frame clones only, not all of them. The table lists around 53,000 clones, 60% to 85% of them singletons. The specimen sequenced was memory CD4+ T cells from blood. The source of these receptors is an adult in good health and CMV-seropositive.

J is TRBJ1-1 and V is TRBV6-1, with D tentatively TRBD1 (5 bases). V lost 7 bases and J lost 0, with 12 bases in between. The CDR3 extends over 14 amino acids. Germline V gives CDR1 MNHNS, CDR2 SASEGT. The CDR3 region is CASKQDLMNTEAFF. DNA of the CDR3: TGTGCCAGCAAACAGGACCTCATGAACACTGAAGCTTTCTTT.

The rearrangement joins TRBV19 to TRBJ1-5; 11 positions match TRBD1. The CDR3 totals 14 residues. The V segment lost 6 bases and the J segment 2 bases; nucleotides outside the gene matches: 0. Germline V gene lookup returns CDR1 LNHDA and CDR2 SQIVND (reference sequence). CDR3 DNA: TGTGCCAGTAGGGGACAGGGGGGCAATCAGCCCCAGCATTTT. As protein: CASRGQGGNQPQHF.

This chain links TRBV6-5 with TRBJ2-1, with 7 bases identical to TRBD2. The trim removed 2 bases at V and 2 bases at J, leaving 6 bases unmatched. CDR1 is MNHEY, CDR2 SVGAGI, per germline. This CDR3 spans 16 amino acids. The CDR3: CASSYGPAGAYNEQFF. The CDR3 region has the DNA TGTGCCAGCAGTTACGGTCCCGCGGGAGCCTACAATGAGCAGTTCTTC.

In this sample, this clone turned up a few times. The CDR3 DNA is TGTGCCAGCAGAGGGGCGCTAATGAACACTGAAGCTTTCTTT. Amino acid sequence: CASRGALMNTEAFF. This rearrangement joins TRBV6-1 to TRBJ1-1; a weak D match, TRBD1 (5 bases). Germline V gives CDR1 MNHNS, CDR2 SASEGT. This CDR3 is built from 14 residues. The V end was cut by 6 bases, the J end by 0 bases, with 11 bases between.

DNA of the CDR3: TGTGCCAGCTCACCCGCCGGGACTAGAAACACCGGGGAGCTGTTTTTT. The encoded protein is CASSPAGTRNTGELFF. The chain couples TRBV18 to TRBJ2-2; 8 bases agree with TRBD2. The CDR3 totals 16 residues. Germline V gene lookup returns CDR1 KGHSH and CDR2 LQKENI. The ends lost 3 bases at V and 2 bases at J; junction bases unmatched: 5.

The genes are TRBV7-2 and TRBJ1-1, with D maybe TRBD1 (5 bases). Trimming removed 0 bases from V and 10 bases from J, with 12 bases in between. CDR1 SGHTA and CDR2 FQGNSA come from the germline V gene. The CDR3 spans 13 residues. CDR3 bases: TGTGCCAGCAGCTTAGCGCTGACAGCGGGAGCTTTCTTT. This sequence encodes CASSLALTAGAFF.

The genes are TRBV19 and TRBJ1-1; the D is unclear. CDR1 is LNHDA, CDR2 SQIVND, per germline (reference sequence). The CDR3 length is 11 residues. Trimming removed 3 bases at V and 9 bases at J, with 8 bases between. The CDR3 loop reads CASSMYQQAFF. The DNA for the CDR3 is TGTGCCAGTAGTATGTACCAACAAGCTTTCTTT.

The rearrangement links TRBV5-4 to TRBJ1-1, with D maybe TRBD1 (6 bases). CDR1 and CDR2 (germline): SGHNT, YYREEE (reference sequence). This CDR3 has 15 residues. The V end lost 4 bases, the J end lost 4 bases, and 17 bases lay between the germline ends. In nucleotides, the CDR3 is TGTGCCAGCAGCCCCTCGGTAGGGGGAAGCACTGAAGCTTTCTTT. Translated, it gives CASSPSVGGSTEAFF.

The V gene is TRBV28, the J gene TRBJ2-7; D unclear. The CDR3 covers 12 residues. Germline CDR1 MDHEN, CDR2 SYDVKM. V was clipped by 6 bases and J by 3 bases, with 9 bases between them. For the CDR3, the DNA is TGTGCCAGCAGCCAAGAGTTCTACGAGCAGTACTTC. It specifies CASSQEFYEQYF.

The rearrangement joins TRBV7-2 to TRBJ2-7; D uncertain. Trimming left V 5 bases short and J 0 bases short, with 8 bases between. Germline CDR1 SGHTA, CDR2 FQGNSA. The CDR3 contains 13 residues. CDR3 protein: CASSRVHSYEQYF. CDR3 sequence (DNA): TGTGCCAGCAGCAGGGTCCACTCCTACGAGCAGTACTTC. The full variable domain, rest sourced from reference TRBV7-2 and TRBJ2-7, is GAGVSQSPSNKVTEKGKDVELRCDPISGHTALYWYRQSLGQGLEFLIYFQGNSAPDKSGLPSDRFSAERTGGSVSTLTIQRTQQEDSAVYLCASSRVHSYEQYFGPGTRLTVT.

This chain uses TRBV5-4 with TRBJ1-3; a weak D match, TRBD1 (5 bases). The CDR3 loop spans 13 amino acids. Trimming took off 2 bases at V and 2 bases at J, with 5 bases between the two ends. Germline V gene data show CDR1 as SGHNT and CDR2 as YYREEE (reference sequence). This CDR3 reads CASSLQAGNTIYF. The CDR3 bases are TGTGCCAGCAGCTTACAGGCTGGAAACACCATATATTTT.

In its sample, this clone was seen a few times. The J gene is TRBJ1-1, the V gene TRBV27, with a tentative D call TRBD1 (5 bases). The V and J ends lost 3 bases and 1 base respectively, with 27 bases between them. The CDR3 spans 20 residues. Germline loops: CDR1 MNHEY, CDR2 SMNVEV (reference sequence). The CDR3: CASSFKGIGSRGGRNTEAFF. The CDR3 DNA follows: TGTGCCAGCAGTTTTAAGGGAATTGGATCGAGGGGAGGAAGGAACACTGAAGCTTTCTTT.

This clone came up a few times. The chain has TRBV7-2 and TRBJ2-1; 10 bases match TRBD2. V lost 0 bases to trimming and J lost 3 bases; unmatched junction nucleotides: 2. Germline V gene data show CDR1 as SGHTA and CDR2 as FQGNSA. This CDR3 comprises 16 residues. For the CDR3, the DNA is TGTGCCAGCAGCTTAGCGTCTAGCGGGGGCTACAATGAGCAGTTCTTC. Protein: CASSLASSGGYNEQFF. The variable domain in full, completed from reference TRBV7-2 and TRBJ2-1, reads GAGVSQSPSNKVTEKGKDVELRCDPISGHTALYWYRQSLGQGLEFLIYFQGNSAPDKSGLPSDRFSAERTGGSVSTLTIQRTQQEDSAVYLCASSLASSGGYNEQFFGPGTRLTVL.

The rearrangement uses TRBV5-1 and TRBJ2-3; TRBD1 or TRBD2 may be the D gene (5 bases each). V was clipped by 4 bases and J by 1 base, with 10 bases between them. The CDR3 covers 14 residues. The germline V gene has CDR1 SGHRS and CDR2 YFSETQ. The CDR3 nucleotides read TGCGCCAGCAGCGGGGGTCGGGGCACAGATACGCAGTATTTT. Protein product: CASSGGRGTDTQYF.

The V call is TRBV5-1, the J call TRBJ2-5; TRBD2 matches 13 bases. V lost 1 base to trimming and J lost 5 bases; unmatched junction nucleotides: 2. CDR3 length equals 15 residues. Germline V lookup: CDR1 SGHRS, CDR2 YFSETQ. CDR3 loop: CASSLTSGGAETQYF. Here the CDR3 DNA reads TGCGCCAGCAGCTTGACTAGCGGGGGGGCGGAGACCCAGTACTTC.

The V gene is TRBV7-2, the J gene TRBJ1-2; no firm D call. CDR3 length: 13 residues. Per the germline V gene, CDR1 is SGHTA and CDR2 is FQGNSA. Trimming took off 2 bases at V and 4 bases at J, with 8 bases between the two ends. CDR3 residues: CASSLLNGYGYTF. As DNA, the CDR3 is TGTGCCAGCAGCTTATTAAACGGCTATGGCTACACCTTC.

The chain is built from TRBV6-5 and TRBJ1-5; D is undetermined. The CDR3 consists of 12 residues. Germline-derived CDR1 and CDR2 are MNHEY and SVGAGI. The germline V and J ends were trimmed by 6 bases and 4 bases, with 7 bases remaining between them. The CDR3 protein is CASRTTNQPQHF. The CDR3 coding sequence is TGTGCCAGCAGAACAACTAATCAGCCCCAGCATTTT.

The V and J genes are TRBV6-5 and TRBJ2-1; the D call may be TRBD1 or TRBD2 (6 bases each). Trimming shortened V by 5 bases and J by 10 bases, and 15 bases separated the two germline ends. Germline assignment: CDR1 MNHEY and CDR2 SVGAGI. The CDR3 consists of 13 residues. The CDR3 DNA is TGTGCCAGCAGTCGCGTGGGGGGCAGGGAGCAGTTCTTC. It yields the protein CASSRVGGREQFF.

The rearrangement uses TRBV7-8 and TRBJ2-5; D is unresolved. V lost 1 base and J 13 bases, leaving 10 bases between the germline ends. Germline V gene data show CDR1 as SGHVS and CDR2 as FQNEAQ. The CDR3 extends over 11 amino acids. CDR3 region: CASSLGGIPYF. As DNA, the CDR3 is TGTGCCAGCAGCTTAGGTGGGATACCGTACTTC.

The chain combines TRBV5-1 with TRBJ2-5, with a tentative D call TRBD1 (5 bases). Germline CDR1 and CDR2: SGHRS and YFSETQ. Trimming stripped 5 bases from V and 4 bases from J, with 12 bases between. The CDR3 is 13 amino acids. The CDR3 coding sequence is TGCGCCAGCAGAGTTGGGGCCGGAGAGACCCAGTACTTC. Protein product: CASRVGAGETQYF.

V usage is TRBV10-1 and J usage is TRBJ1-1, with 7 bases identical to TRBD1. J gave up 0 bases and V 6 bases, and 1 base lay outside the gene matches. Germline values: CDR1 WNHNN, CDR2 SYGVQD (reference sequence). CDR3 length equals 13 residues. For the CDR3, the DNA is TGCGCCAGCAGGGACAGGATGAACACTGAAGCTTTCTTT. This codes for CASRDRMNTEAFF.

The chain couples TRBV7-9 to TRBJ2-5; the match to TRBD1 covers 8 bases. The CDR3 covers 15 residues. V lost 1 base to trimming and J lost 7 bases; unmatched junction nucleotides: 8. The V gene's germline CDR1 is SEHNR and CDR2 FQNEAQ (reference sequence). The CDR3 DNA reads as TGTGCCAGCAGCTTAGTGACAGGGGCTTCAGGGACCCAGTACTTC. Protein sequence: CASSLVTGASGTQYF.

This chain connects TRBV15 to TRBJ1-5; 9 bases match TRBD1. The CDR3 has 13 amino acids. V dropped 6 bases and J dropped 7; count of bases not matched to a gene: 4. From germline, CDR1 is LNHNV and CDR2 YYDKDF (reference sequence). CDR3 residues: CATRGQGTQPQHF. CDR3 nucleotides: TGTGCCACCAGGGGACAGGGTACCCAGCCCCAGCATTTT.

The chain joins TRBV7-9 to TRBJ2-1; 7 nucleotides match TRBD2. Losses at the gene ends were 5 bases for V and 9 bases for J; bases not matched to a gene: 7. Germline V gene lookup returns CDR1 SEHNR and CDR2 FQNEAQ (reference sequence). This CDR3 spans 13 amino acids. The CDR3, as DNA: TGTGCCAGCAGCCCCCGGTGGGGGGGTGAGCAGTTCTTC. Amino acids: CASSPRWGGEQFF.

V usage is TRBV29-1 and J usage is TRBJ2-1; TRBD2 matches at 16 bases. The CDR3 runs 16 residues. Germline V gene data show CDR1 as SQVTM and CDR2 as ANQGSEA. With V trimmed by 8 bases and J by 6 bases, 10 bases remained unmatched. The CDR3 region has the DNA TGCAGCTCCACCGGGACTAGCGGGGGGGCGGTCAATGAGCAGTTCTTC. Translation: CSSTGTSGGAVNEQFF.

The chain links TRBV5-4 to TRBJ1-1, with D maybe TRBD1 (5 bases). Germline loops: CDR1 SGHNT, CDR2 YYREEE (reference sequence). The CDR3 sequence is 14 residues long. V lost 4 bases to trimming and J lost 1 base, with 11 bases between them. CDR3 sequence reads: CASSLLGPNTEAFF. Written as DNA, the CDR3 is TGTGCCAGCAGCCTATTGGGACCGAACACTGAAGCTTTCTTT.

The chain employs TRBV5-1 and TRBJ2-7; D may correspond to TRBD1 or TRBD2 (6 bases each). Trimming took 0 bases from V and 6 from J, leaving 16 bases between them. The length of the CDR3 is 15 residues. Germline lookup yields CDR1 SGHRS and CDR2 YFSETQ. The CDR3 loop reads CASSLGQGLEGEQYF. As DNA, the CDR3 is TGCGCCAGCAGCTTGGGGCAGGGGTTGGAGGGCGAGCAGTACTTC.

As to this clone: Other DNA sequences of this sample code for an identical CDR3. The CDR3 loop reads CSARVGTEQYF. The CDR3 DNA is TGCAGTGCTAGAGTCGGCACCGAGCAGTACTTC. The chain couples TRBV20-1 to TRBJ2-7; D not resolved. Between the trimmed V and J ends, which lost 1 base and 6 bases, there was a span of 7 bases. Germline CDR1 reads DFQATT; CDR2 reads SNEGSKA (reference sequence). The CDR3 has 11 residues.